What follows describes a single T cell receptor (beta chain). As yet, its antigen is unknown. This entry comes from a study of graft-versus-host responses after intestinal transplantation. Study at large: Recipients received multivisceral, liver-intestinal, or isolated intestinal transplants. Each recipient received anti-thymocyte globulin induction, then tacrolimus and steroids for 3 to 4 years.

Assay used: immunoSEQ multiplex PCR; TCRdb lists only in-frame clones, some missing. The sample records around 100,000 clones, roughly 84% being singletons. Losses at the gene ends were 2 bases for V and 5 bases for J; bases not matched to a gene: 11. CDR3 length equals 16 residues. The V gene's germline CDR1 is SGHDT and CDR2 YYEEEE. The source was unstimulated CD4+ T cells sorted from spleen or lymph node cells, collected before intestinal transplant. This rearrangement joins TRBV5-6 to TRBJ2-7, with 9 positions matching TRBD1. The sequence came from a human donor who received an intestinal transplant. The CDR3 loop reads CASSLTFRDRAHEQYF. For the CDR3, the DNA is TGTGCCAGCAGCTTAACCTTCCGGGACAGGGCCCACGAGCAGTACTTC.